A selection of T cell receptor beta chains follows, all from one sample in a study of CD8 T cells in ankylosing spondylitis. MiXCR, run by TCRdb on the 5' RACE reads, gives a single entry per CDR3 protein. Here the sample spans roughly 180,000 distinct CDR3 sequences, about an eighth being singletons. The sequenced sample was blood, either unsorted or a sorted T cell fraction (not recorded which). The receptors were sampled from a female donor with ankylosing spondylitis or in good health (not recorded which). The CDR3 runs from the conserved cysteine through the conserved F or W. A D gene is named only where the DNA matches it firmly. For some rows the clone size is stated as once, few or many, or as a class when expanded; others skip it.

v_gene	d_gene	j_gene	abundance	CDR3nt	CDR3aa
TRBV29-1	NA	TRBJ2-2	NA	TGCAGCGGGCGGGGGCAGGAGACAAACACCGGGGAGCTGTTTTTT	CSGRGQETNTGELFF
TRBV20-1	NA	TRBJ1-6	many	TGCAGTGCTAGACCCTCGGTTCAAGTTTCACCCCTCCACTTT	CSARPSVQVSPLHF
TRBV6-4	NA	TRBJ1-5	many	TGTGCCAGCAGTGAACATGGGGGTAGCAATCAGCCCCAGCATTTT	CASSEHGGSNQPQHF
TRBV7-2	NA	TRBJ2-3	NA	TGTGCCAGCAGCCTGTACACAGATACGCAGTATTTT	CASSLYTDTQYF
TRBV14	NA	TRBJ2-7	few	TGTGCCAGCAGCCTCAGCGGTAGAGTCTACGAGCAGTACTTC	CASSLSGRVYEQYF
TRBV20-1	NA	TRBJ1-3	many	TGCAGTGCCAGCCCGGGGGCAGGAGGAAACACCATATATTTT	CSASPGAGGNTIYF
TRBV5-1	TRBD2	TRBJ2-1	many	TGCGCCACCACCTCCGGGACTAGCGGGAGTTATGAGCAGTTCTTC	CATTSGTSGSYEQFF
TRBV5-1	NA	TRBJ1-3	few	TGCGCCAGCAGCCCCACCCGATCCTTCTCTGGAAACACCATATATTTT	CASSPTRSFSGNTIYF
TRBV20-1	TRBD2	TRBJ2-1	NA	TGCAGTGCCCCCCCGGCGGGAGGGTTCTATGAGCAGTTCTTC	CSAPPAGGFYEQFF
TRBV5-8	TRBD1	TRBJ1-4	few	TGTGCCAGCAGCTTAGGACAGGGCTTTGGTTCTAATGAAAAACTGTTTTTT	CASSLGQGFGSNEKLFF
TRBV12-3/TRBV12-4	TRBD1	TRBJ1-5	NA	TGTGCCAGCAGTTTGTACACAGGGGGAGGACAGCCCCAGCATTTT	CASSLYTGGGQPQHF
TRBV4-1	NA	TRBJ1-2	NA	TGCGCCAGCAGCCAAGAAGGCGGCTACACCTTC	CASSQEGGYTF
TRBV25-1	NA	TRBJ2-7	NA	TGTGCCAGCAGTGACTGGGACGTGGGCTCCTACGAGCAGTACTTC	CASSDWDVGSYEQYF
TRBV12-3/TRBV12-4	TRBD1	TRBJ1-6	NA	TGTGCCACGAAGGACAGGGGCTCCGATAATTCACCCCTCCACTTT	CATKDRGSDNSPLHF
TRBV2	NA	TRBJ2-1	many	TGTGCCAGCAGTGGACTGGCGAGCTCCTACAATGAGCAGTTCTTC	CASSGLASSYNEQFF
TRBV20-1	TRBD1	TRBJ2-7	NA	TGCAGTGCTCGCTGGACAGGCCGAACCTACGAGCAGTACTTC	CSARWTGRTYEQYF
TRBV2	TRBD2	TRBJ2-7	many	TGTGCCAGCAGTGTGGCTAGCGGCTCCTACGAGCAGTACTTC	CASSVASGSYEQYF
TRBV29-1	NA	TRBJ1-2	many	TGCAGCGGCAGATCGGCGGGGGACCTTTATGGCTACACCTTC	CSGRSAGDLYGYTF
TRBV12-3/TRBV12-4	NA	TRBJ2-5	many	TGTGCCAGCAGTCGGGGGCTTGTGATGGAGACCCAGTACTTC	CASSRGLVMETQYF
TRBV5-1	NA	TRBJ1-3	NA	TGCGCCAGCAACGCGAGGGCGATCTCTGGAAACACCATATATTTT	CASNARAISGNTIYF
TRBV20-1	NA	TRBJ2-1	NA	TGCAGTGCTAGGAGGGGTCCCCACAATGAGCAGTTCTTC	CSARRGPHNEQFF
TRBV12-3/TRBV12-4	NA	TRBJ1-6	NA	TGTGCCAGCAGTCCCAGGGCCCCTGGGAGTTCACCCCTCCACTTT	CASSPRAPGSSPLHF
TRBV5-1	NA	TRBJ1-2	many	TGCGCCAGCAGCTTGGACAGCCTCTATGGCTACACCTTC	CASSLDSLYGYTF
TRBV6-1	NA	TRBJ1-2	few	TGTGCCAGCAGGGCCGGGGCGTTTATCTATGGCTACACCTTC	CASRAGAFIYGYTF